The 2 T cell receptor beta chains listed next were all sequenced from one sample in a study of blood T cell repertoires in COVID-19. Method: immunoSEQ multiplex PCR; TCRdb's copy keeps in-frame clones and lacks some. The sample records fewer than 350,000 clones, approximately 91% being singletons. The sequenced sample was PBMCs or T cells enriched from blood (not recorded which). These receptors all stem from a woman between 40 and 50 years old who had recovered from COVID-19.

CDR3 region: CASRPHSSYNEQFF. The CDR3, as DNA: TGCGCCAGCAGACCTCACAGCTCCTACAATGAGCAGTTCTTC. The chain employs TRBV5-1 and TRBJ2-1; D unclear. Per germline, CDR1 SGHRS and CDR2 YFSETQ. The germline V and J ends were trimmed by 5 bases and 0 bases, with 9 bases remaining between them. This CDR3 has 14 residues.

The J gene is TRBJ1-5, the V gene TRBV27; 7 bases line up with TRBD1. Germline values: CDR1 MNHEY, CDR2 SMNVEV (reference sequence). CDR3 length: 16 residues. With V trimmed by 5 bases and J by 6 bases, 13 bases remained unmatched. The CDR3 DNA sequence: TGTGCCAGCAGTCCAAGACAAACGGACAGGAGTCAGCCCCAGCATTTT. Amino acid sequence: CASSPRQTDRSQPQHF.